This is a list of T cell receptor beta chains from one sample in a study of T-cell memory formation after mild COVID-19. MiXCR was run by TCRdb on the 5' RACE reads, yielding one entry per CDR3 protein. The sample includes about 400,000 distinct CDR3 sequences, approximately 24% of them seen just once. Sequences were obtained from PBMCs or a T cell subset sorted from them (not recorded which). The receptors here all came from an adult woman who had mild COVID-19 (a few samples of this study predate the infection). Cell type and time point are not known. Both conserved end residues are trimmed from each CDR3.

V: TRBV6-5
CDR3: ASSPSGGQNTGELF

V: TRBV7-9
CDR3: ASSSQGQGDGYT

V: TRBV7-6
CDR3: ASSLDRSGSEKLF

V: TRBV5-1
CDR3: ASSFRDGVTDEQY

V: TRBV3-1
CDR3: ASSQVAGSASHQH

V: TRBV7-9
CDR3: ASSPIPDQGYNEQF

V: TRBV4-3
CDR3: ASSQAGTVLYGYT

V: TRBV18
CDR3: ASSPGLAGGTYEQY

V: TRBV18
CDR3: ASSSAQGITEAF

V: TRBV7-9
CDR3: ASSSREGRNEQY

V: TRBV7-9
CDR3: ASSLRQGSVYEQY

V: TRBV3-1
CDR3: ASSPRDSTNTGELF

V: TRBV12-3/TRBV12-4
CDR3: ASSRSGGGTDTQY

V: TRBV23-1
CDR3: ASSQSQY

V: TRBV3-1
CDR3: ASSQGQGWTGELF

V: TRBV12-3/TRBV12-4
CDR3: ASSSGGEWDTQY

V: TRBV7-9
CDR3: ASSLTGGYAEAF

V: TRBV5-6
CDR3: ASSLKAGIRETQY

V: TRBV3-1
CDR3: ASSRLSGTENEQY

V: TRBV24-1
CDR3: ATSDGGAGTDTQY

V: TRBV27
CDR3: ASSPTSGGAWNEQF

V: TRBV3-1
CDR3: ASSQDGLGQGIHQPQH

V: TRBV12-3/TRBV12-4
CDR3: ASGQAGPGTEAF

V: TRBV12-3/TRBV12-4
CDR3: ASSSSIGRTEAF

V: TRBV7-8
CDR3: ASSDPGIENIQY

V: TRBV29-1
CDR3: SVWKGGETQY

V: TRBV9
CDR3: ASSQRGGLAGDPFQETQY